A selection of T cell receptor beta chains follows, all from one sample in a study of cytomegalovirus exposure and HLA in healthy donors. The method was immunoSEQ multiplex PCR; TCRdb's version includes in-frame clones alone and lacks a portion of them. The table shows 110,000 or so clones, with 70% to 80% occurring only once. Material for sequencing was PBMCs. These receptors were collected from a woman in her thirties or forties in good health and CMV-seropositive. Each CDR3 is given with its conserved first and last residue. D genes are given only for firm matches. Size is stated for part of the rows, as once, few or many counts, or as a class when the clone is expanded.

d_gene,v_gene,abundance,j_gene,CDR3aa,CDR3nt
TRBD2,TRBV29-1,-,TRBJ2-2,CSVAGLAGDTGELFF,TGCAGCGTTGCAGGGCTAGCGGGAGACACCGGGGAGCTGTTTTTT
-,TRBV6-1,-,TRBJ2-3,CASSEAEGADTQYF,TGTGCCAGCAGTGAAGCAGAGGGGGCAGATACGCAGTATTTT
-,TRBV18,-,TRBJ2-5,CASSLGLGETQYF,TGTGCCAGCTCACTGGGACTCGGGGAGACCCAGTACTTC
-,TRBV28,-,TRBJ2-7,CASSLQVHYEQYF,TGTGCCAGCAGTTTACAAGTACACTACGAGCAGTACTTC
-,TRBV15,-,TRBJ2-7,CATSRAGVEPNEQYF,TGTGCCACCAGCAGAGCAGGGGTTGAGCCAAACGAGCAGTACTTC
TRBD2,TRBV2,-,TRBJ2-3,CASTAAGGPDTQYF,TGTGCCAGCACAGCGGCGGGAGGGCCGGATACGCAGTATTTT
TRBD1,TRBV6-5,-,TRBJ1-5,CASTRTGTQPQHF,TGTGCCAGCACCAGGACAGGGACTCAGCCCCAGCATTTT
TRBD2,TRBV10-1,-,TRBJ2-2,CASRSGRRYTGELFF,TGCGCCAGCCGTAGCGGGAGGAGGTATACCGGGGAGCTGTTTTTT
TRBD2,TRBV4-2,-,TRBJ2-2,CASSQGLWLAANTGELFF,TGTGCCAGCAGCCAAGGGCTTTGGCTAGCGGCGAACACCGGGGAGCTGTTTTTT
-,TRBV5-4,-,TRBJ2-4,CASSFWGRGNIQYF,TGTGCCAGCAGCTTCTGGGGGCGTGGGAACATTCAGTACTTC
-,TRBV5-1,-,TRBJ2-3,CASSSGVRGVDTQYF,TGCGCCAGCAGCTCCGGGGTTCGGGGAGTCGATACGCAGTATTTT
TRBD2,TRBV6-1,-,TRBJ2-1,CASSEVRGDLWDEQFF,TGTGCCAGCAGTGAAGTTCGGGGGGACCTCTGGGATGAGCAGTTCTTC
TRBD1,TRBV27,few,TRBJ1-2,CASRSQGTYGYTF,TGTGCCAGCAGGTCACAGGGGACCTATGGCTACACCTTC
-,TRBV5-6,-,TRBJ1-1,CASSLRENTEAFF,TGTGCCAGCAGCTTGAGGGAGAACACTGAAGCCTTCTTT
-,TRBV15,-,TRBJ1-1,CATSRLRGNTEAFF,TGTGCCACCAGCAGACTGCGGGGAAACACTGAAGCTTTCTTT
TRBD1,TRBV11-3,-,TRBJ2-5,CASSRGQGAGPQETQYF,TGTGCCAGCAGCCGCGGTCAGGGGGCTGGGCCGCAAGAGACCCAGTACTTC
TRBD1,TRBV10-1,-,TRBJ1-1,CARQGEVSEAFF,TGCGCCAGACAGGGGGAGGTGAGTGAAGCTTTCTTT
TRBD2,TRBV27,-,TRBJ2-2,CASSFRLADTGELFF,TGTGCCAGCAGTTTCCGACTAGCGGACACCGGGGAGCTGTTTTTT
TRBD2,TRBV2,-,TRBJ2-5,CASREGLAGGFWYQETQYF,TGTGCCAGCAGGGAAGGACTAGCGGGGGGCTTTTGGTACCAAGAGACCCAGTACTTC
-,TRBV11-2,-,TRBJ2-2,CASSLHGQTNTGELFF,TGTGCCAGCAGCTTACACGGACAGACGAACACCGGGGAGCTGTTTTTT